The 7 T cell receptor beta chains presented below share a single source sample, sequenced in a study of OX40 agonist ivuxolimab in advanced cancers. Profiled with immunoSEQ multiplex PCR; TCRdb holds only in-frame clones, not every one. This sample carries almost 50,000 clones, less than 90% of them seen once, and the ten largest clones take less than 60%. The sequenced sample was CD4+ or CD8+ T cells sorted from blood, obtained in a trial of the OX40 agonist ivuxolimab. The receptor set was obtained from an adult with an advanced solid tumor such as melanoma, head and neck, liver or kidney cancer.

The count of this clone is one. This chain connects TRBV11-2 to TRBJ2-7; 10 bases line up with TRBD1. This CDR3 contains 14 residues. The junction had 6 bases not matched to a gene; V was cut back by 5 bases and J by 5 bases. Germline CDR1 SGHAT, CDR2 FQNNGV. The CDR3 sequence: CASSDRGRSNEQYF. The CDR3 DNA sequence: TGTGCCAGCAGCGACAGGGGGCGCAGTAACGAGCAGTACTTC.

This clone occurred once. CDR3 sequence: CASRTGTVKADTQYF. In nucleotides, the CDR3 is TGTGCCAGCAGAACAGGGACAGTAAAGGCAGATACGCAGTATTTT. This chain connects TRBV27 to TRBJ2-3, with 7 bases matching TRBD1. Germline CDR1 and CDR2: MNHEY and SMNVEV (reference sequence). J was trimmed by 4 bases and V by 6 bases; bases with no gene match: 10. The CDR3 has 15 residues.

V and J are TRBV5-4 and TRBJ1-4; D ambiguous. V dropped 5 bases and J dropped 0 bases, with 11 bases sitting between them. This CDR3 comprises 15 residues. The germline CDR1 and CDR2 sequences are SGHNT and YYREEE (reference sequence). DNA for the CDR3: TGTGCCAGCAGTTTCGGCGGCGCAACTAATGAAAAACTGTTTTTT. Encoded protein: CASSFGGATNEKLFF. Based on the CDR3 plus reference TRBV5-4 and TRBJ1-4, the full variable domain is ETGVTQSPTHLIKTRGQQVTLRCSSQSGHNTVSWYQQALGQGPQFIFQYYREEENGRGNFPPRFSGLQFPNYSSELNVNALELDDSALYLCASSFGGATNEKLFFGSGTQLSVL.

The chain combines TRBV2 with TRBJ2-1, with no clear D. CDR1 is SNHLY and CDR2 is FYNNEI in the germline V gene. Trimming left V 6 bases short and J 0 bases short, with 9 bases between. This CDR3 is 14 amino acids long. For the CDR3, the DNA is TGTGCCAGCAGACCATCCAGCTCCTACAATGAGCAGTTCTTC. It yields the protein CASRPSSSYNEQFF.

This clone appeared once. V gene TRBV10-3 combines with J gene TRBJ1-6; TRBD1 aligns across 8 bases. V shed 1 base, J shed 6 bases, and the junction held 8 bases outside the gene matches. Per the germline V gene, CDR1 is ENHRY and CDR2 is SYGVKD. This CDR3 has 17 residues. The CDR3 reads CAISELTDRGVNSPLHF. In nucleotides, the CDR3 is TGTGCCATCAGTGAGTTAACTGACAGGGGAGTTAATTCACCCCTCCACTTT.

The chain links TRBV5-5 to TRBJ2-7, with D possibly being TRBD2 (5 bases). Trimming stripped 2 bases from V and 3 bases from J, with 18 bases between. Looked up from germline, CDR1 is SGHKS and CDR2 is YYEKEE (reference sequence). The CDR3 totals 16 residues. The CDR3 spells CASSFGRGGLDYEQYF. The CDR3, as DNA: TGTGCCAGCAGCTTTGGGCGTGGCGGACTTGACTACGAGCAGTACTTC.

The chain couples TRBV4-2 to TRBJ2-7; no firm D call. This CDR3 comprises 15 residues. V shed 0 bases and J shed 4 bases, with 13 bases lying between them. Germline V gene lookup returns CDR1 LGHNA and CDR2 YNFKEQ. The CDR3 sequence is CASSQEGNLRYEQYF. The CDR3 DNA reads TGTGCCAGCAGCCAAGAAGGGAACCTAAGGTACGAGCAGTACTTC.